A selection of T cell receptor beta chains follows, all from one sample in a study of T cell responses to AZD1222 COVID-19 vaccine. TCRdb's copy holds only in-frame clones and misses some; the assay was immunoSEQ multiplex PCR. The table has roughly 130,000 clones, 80% to 90% seen once. The input for sequencing was peripheral blood, taken on day 0 of AZD1222 vaccination. Receptors originate from an adult in good health. CDR3s include the opening cysteine and the closing phenylalanine or tryptophan. D genes are given only for firm matches.

j_gene: TRBJ2-7; d_gene: TRBD2; v_gene: TRBV6-2/TRBV6-3; CDR3nt: TGTGCCAGCAGTTACCCGCCTTTAGTCACTAGCGACGTCTACGAGCAGTACTTC; CDR3aa: CASSYPPLVTSDVYEQYF
j_gene: TRBJ2-1; d_gene: -; v_gene: TRBV6-5; CDR3nt: TGTGCCAGCAGGAGGGACTCCCGTCTCTTCTTC; CDR3aa: CASRRDSRLFF
j_gene: TRBJ2-5; d_gene: TRBD1; v_gene: TRBV19; CDR3nt: TGTGCCAGTAGTAGGACAGGGCGGACCCAGTACTTC; CDR3aa: CASSRTGRTQYF
j_gene: TRBJ2-1; d_gene: TRBD2; v_gene: TRBV7-3; CDR3nt: TGTGCCAGCAGCTCCGGGACTAGCAATGAGCAGTTCTTC; CDR3aa: CASSSGTSNEQFF
j_gene: TRBJ1-1; d_gene: -; v_gene: TRBV29-1; CDR3nt: TGCAGCGTTGAAATAAACACTGAAGCTTTCTTT; CDR3aa: CSVEINTEAFF
j_gene: TRBJ2-2; d_gene: TRBD2; v_gene: TRBV6-2/TRBV6-3; CDR3nt: TGTGCCAGCAGTTACTCGCTAGCGGGAGTGGGCACCGGGGAGCTGTTTTTT; CDR3aa: CASSYSLAGVGTGELFF
j_gene: TRBJ2-4; d_gene: TRBD2; v_gene: TRBV3-1/TRBV3-2; CDR3nt: TGTGCCACTACGGCTAGCGGGGGGGAAAACATTCAGTACTTC; CDR3aa: CATTASGGENIQYF
j_gene: TRBJ2-2; d_gene: TRBD2; v_gene: TRBV18; CDR3nt: TGTGCCAGCTCACGACTAGCGGACACCGGGGAGCTGTTTTTT; CDR3aa: CASSRLADTGELFF
j_gene: TRBJ2-7; d_gene: -; v_gene: TRBV13; CDR3nt: TGTGCCAGCAGCTTAGGGGGACCGAGTTACGAGCAGTACTTC; CDR3aa: CASSLGGPSYEQYF
j_gene: TRBJ1-1; d_gene: -; v_gene: TRBV5-4; CDR3nt: TGTGCCAGCAGTCCCGGCTTATTACGGAAAACTGAAGCTTTCTTT; CDR3aa: CASSPGLLRKTEAFF
j_gene: TRBJ2-7; d_gene: TRBD1; v_gene: TRBV7-9; CDR3nt: TGTGCCAGCAGCGCCGGGACAGGGGCCCCCTACGAGCAGTACTTC; CDR3aa: CASSAGTGAPYEQYF